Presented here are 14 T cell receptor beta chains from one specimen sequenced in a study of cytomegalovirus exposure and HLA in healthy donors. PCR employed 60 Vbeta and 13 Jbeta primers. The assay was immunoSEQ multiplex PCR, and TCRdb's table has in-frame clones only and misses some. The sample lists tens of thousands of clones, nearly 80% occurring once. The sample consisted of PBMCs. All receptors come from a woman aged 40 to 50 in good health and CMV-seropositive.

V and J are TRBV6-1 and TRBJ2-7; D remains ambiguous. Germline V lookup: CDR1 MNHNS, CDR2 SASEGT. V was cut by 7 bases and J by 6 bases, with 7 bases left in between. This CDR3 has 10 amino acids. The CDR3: CASIPVEQYF. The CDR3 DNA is TGTGCCAGCATTCCAGTCGAGCAGTACTTC.

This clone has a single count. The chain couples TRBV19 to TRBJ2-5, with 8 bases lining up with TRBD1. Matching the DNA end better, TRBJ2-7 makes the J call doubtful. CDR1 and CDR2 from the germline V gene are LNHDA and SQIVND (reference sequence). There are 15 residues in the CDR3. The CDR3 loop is CASTSGQGGGGEQYF. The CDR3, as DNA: TGTGCCAGTACCTCTGGACAGGGTGGTGGTGGCGAGCAGTACTTC.

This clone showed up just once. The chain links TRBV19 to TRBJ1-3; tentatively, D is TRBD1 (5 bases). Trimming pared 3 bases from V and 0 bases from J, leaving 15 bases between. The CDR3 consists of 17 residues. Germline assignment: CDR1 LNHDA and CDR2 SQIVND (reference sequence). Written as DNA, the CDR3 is TGTGCCAGTAGTATGGGCATACAGGCCGGCTCTGGAAACACCATATATTTT. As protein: CASSMGIQAGSGNTIYF.

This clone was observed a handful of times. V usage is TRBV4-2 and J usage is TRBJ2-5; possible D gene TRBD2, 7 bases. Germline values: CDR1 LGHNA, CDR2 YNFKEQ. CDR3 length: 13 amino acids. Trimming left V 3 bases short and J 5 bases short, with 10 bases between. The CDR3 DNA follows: TGTGCCAGCAGCCAGGAGGGGGGGGAGACCCAGTACTTC. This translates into CASSQEGGETQYF.

The CDR3, as DNA: TGTGCCAGCAGCTTAGGGGGACAGGGGTCCTACGAGCAGTACTTC. Protein product: CASSLGGQGSYEQYF. V is TRBV11-2 and J is TRBJ2-7; 10 bases match TRBD1. The V and J ends lost 1 base and 1 base, in that order; junction bases with no gene match: 1. The CDR3 runs 15 residues. Germline assignment: CDR1 SGHAT and CDR2 FQNNGV.

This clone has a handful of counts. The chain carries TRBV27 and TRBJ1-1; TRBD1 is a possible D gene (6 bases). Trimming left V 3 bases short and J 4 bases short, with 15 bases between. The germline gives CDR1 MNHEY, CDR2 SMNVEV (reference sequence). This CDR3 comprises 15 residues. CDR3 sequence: CASSLTTGFTTEAFF. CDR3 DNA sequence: TGTGCCAGCAGTTTGACCACAGGGTTTACCACTGAAGCTTTCTTT.

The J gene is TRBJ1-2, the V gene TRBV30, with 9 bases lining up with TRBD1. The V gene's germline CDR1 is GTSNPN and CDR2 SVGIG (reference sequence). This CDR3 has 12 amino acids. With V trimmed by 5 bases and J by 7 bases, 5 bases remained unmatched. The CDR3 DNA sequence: TGTGCCTGGTCGACAGGGGGGTTTGGCTACACCTTC. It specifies CAWSTGGFGYTF. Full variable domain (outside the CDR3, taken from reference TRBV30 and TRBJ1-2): SQTIHQWPATLVQPVGSPLSLECTVEGTSNPNLYWYRQAAGRGLQLLFYSVGIGQISSEVPQNLSASRPQDRQFILSSKKLLLSDSGFYLCAWSTGGFGYTFGSGTRLTVV.

The CDR3, as DNA: TGTGCCAGCAGCGCTCAGGGGGCGGGAAACACCATATATTTT. Its translation is CASSAQGAGNTIYF. The rearrangement links TRBV9 to TRBJ1-3; 8 bases agree with TRBD1. CDR3 size: 14 residues. Per germline, CDR1 SGDLS and CDR2 YYNGEE. The J segment lost 4 bases and the V segment lost 3 bases, leaving 3 bases of the junction unmatched.

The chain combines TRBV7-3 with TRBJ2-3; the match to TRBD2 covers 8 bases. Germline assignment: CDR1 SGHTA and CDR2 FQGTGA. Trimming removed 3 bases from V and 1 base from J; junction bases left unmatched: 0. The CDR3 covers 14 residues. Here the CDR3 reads CASSLTSGTDTQYF. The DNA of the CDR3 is TGTGCCAGCAGCTTGACTAGCGGCACAGATACGCAGTATTTT.

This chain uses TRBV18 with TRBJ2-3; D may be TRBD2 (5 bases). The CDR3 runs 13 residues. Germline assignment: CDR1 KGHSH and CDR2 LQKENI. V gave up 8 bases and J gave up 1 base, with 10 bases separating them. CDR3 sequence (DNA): TGTGCCAGCGCCGAGGGTGGCACAGATACGCAGTATTTT. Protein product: CASAEGGTDTQYF.

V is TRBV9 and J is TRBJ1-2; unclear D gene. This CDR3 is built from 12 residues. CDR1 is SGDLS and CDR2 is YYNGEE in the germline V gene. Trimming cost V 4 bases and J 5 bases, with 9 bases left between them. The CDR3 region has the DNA TGTGCCAGCAGCCGACGGAGGTATGGCTACACCTTC. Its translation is CASSRRRYGYTF.

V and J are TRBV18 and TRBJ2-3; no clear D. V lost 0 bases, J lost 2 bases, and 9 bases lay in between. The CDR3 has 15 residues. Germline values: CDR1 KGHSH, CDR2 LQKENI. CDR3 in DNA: TGTGCCAGCTCACCACCGTCGGTCAACACAGATACGCAGTATTTT. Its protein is CASSPPSVNTDTQYF.

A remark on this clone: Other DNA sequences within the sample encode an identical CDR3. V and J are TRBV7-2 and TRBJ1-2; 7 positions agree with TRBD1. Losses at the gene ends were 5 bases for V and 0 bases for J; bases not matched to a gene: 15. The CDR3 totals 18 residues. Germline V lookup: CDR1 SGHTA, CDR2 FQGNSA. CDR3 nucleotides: TGTGCCAGCAGCCCGGGACAGTTCAATGAGGGCCCTAACTATGGCTACACCTTC. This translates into CASSPGQFNEGPNYGYTF.

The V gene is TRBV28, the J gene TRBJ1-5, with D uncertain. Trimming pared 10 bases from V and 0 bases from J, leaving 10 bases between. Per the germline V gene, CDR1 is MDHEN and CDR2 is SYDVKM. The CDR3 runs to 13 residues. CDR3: CATWRNSNQPQHF. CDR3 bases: TGTGCCACCTGGCGGAATAGCAATCAGCCCCAGCATTTT.